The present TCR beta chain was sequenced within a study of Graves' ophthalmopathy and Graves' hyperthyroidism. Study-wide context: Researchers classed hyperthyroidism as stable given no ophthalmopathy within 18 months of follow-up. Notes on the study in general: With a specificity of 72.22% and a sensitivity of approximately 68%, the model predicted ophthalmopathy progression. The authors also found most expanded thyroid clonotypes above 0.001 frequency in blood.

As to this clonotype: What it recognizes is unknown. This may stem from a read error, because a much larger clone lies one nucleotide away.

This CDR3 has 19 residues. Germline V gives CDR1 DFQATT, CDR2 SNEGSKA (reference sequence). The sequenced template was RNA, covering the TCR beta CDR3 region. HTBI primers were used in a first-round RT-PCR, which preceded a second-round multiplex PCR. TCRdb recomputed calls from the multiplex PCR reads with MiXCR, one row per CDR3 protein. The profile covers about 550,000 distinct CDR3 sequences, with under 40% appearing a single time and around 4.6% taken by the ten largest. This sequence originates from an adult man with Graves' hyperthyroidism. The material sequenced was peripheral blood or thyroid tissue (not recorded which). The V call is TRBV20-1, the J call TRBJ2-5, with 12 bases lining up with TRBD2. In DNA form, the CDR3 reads TGCAGTGCTAGCATGGTTGCTAGCGGGGGGGTGGGGGGTGGAGAGACCCAGCACTTC. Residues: CSASMVASGGVGGGETQHF.